The 19 T cell receptor beta chains in this list originate from one sample, sequenced in a study of early stage breast cancer tumors. Clones were read by immunoSEQ multiplex PCR, and TCRdb kept only the in-frame ones, dropping some. The data show approximately 39,000 clones, 74% seen once. Sequencing input: blood. These receptors were obtained from a person aged 55-75 years with breast cancer.

J is TRBJ1-1 and V is TRBV30; D might be TRBD1 (6 bases). The V and J ends lost 6 bases and 10 bases respectively, with 33 bases between them. The CDR3 covers 17 residues. Per the germline V gene, CDR1 is GTSNPN and CDR2 is SVGIG (reference sequence). DNA for the CDR3: TGTGCCTGTAGTCGGGGTGGGGGGGCGAAGGTCTCATCTGGAGCTTTCTTT. Its translation is CACSRGGGAKVSSGAFF.

The chain has TRBV6-1 and TRBJ2-2; 8 nucleotides match TRBD1. Trimming cost V 8 bases and J 1 base; bases outside gene matches: 6. The CDR3 has 15 amino acids. The germline CDR1 and CDR2 sequences are MNHNS and SASEGT. CDR3 sequence: CASHPGTGNTGELFF. CDR3 coding DNA: TGTGCCAGCCATCCTGGGACAGGGAACACCGGGGAGCTGTTTTTT.

The V and J genes are TRBV5-1 and TRBJ2-7; TRBD2 matches at 9 bases. There are 15 residues in the CDR3. The J segment lost 6 bases and the V segment lost 4 bases, leaving 11 bases of the junction unmatched. CDR1 and CDR2 (germline): SGHRS, YFSETQ. The CDR3 spells CASSPIAGESGEQYF. The CDR3 DNA reads as TGCGCCAGCAGCCCAATAGCGGGAGAATCGGGCGAGCAGTACTTC.

The chain links TRBV4-1 to TRBJ2-2; tentatively, D is TRBD2 (5 bases). V was trimmed by 0 bases and J by 2 bases, leaving 10 bases between them. CDR1 and CDR2 (germline): MGHRA, YSYEKL. This CDR3 is built from 16 residues. CDR3 residues: CASSQETRLNTGELFF. CDR3 in DNA: TGCGCCAGCAGCCAAGAAACAAGACTAAACACCGGGGAGCTGTTTTTT.

The chain links TRBV5-3 to TRBJ2-4; maybe TRBD1 (8 bases). TRBV5-3 belongs to the ORF category, with a function that is uncertain. CDR3 length: 19 amino acids. Trimming removed 5 bases from V and 0 bases from J, with 24 bases in between. CDR3 residues: CARSRGGETGELAKNIQYF. The DNA of the CDR3 is TGTGCCAGAAGTAGGGGGGGTGAGACAGGGGAGCTAGCCAAAAACATTCAGTACTTC.

The chain links TRBV5-4 to TRBJ1-2, with TRBD1 matching over 7 bases. Germline V lookup: CDR1 SGHNT, CDR2 YYREEE (reference sequence). The length of the CDR3 is 14 residues. The V segment lost 6 bases and the J segment 8 bases; nucleotides outside the gene matches: 13. CDR3 DNA sequence: TGTGCCAGCACAAACGTCCGGGACAGCTACGGCTACACCTTC. Its translation: CASTNVRDSYGYTF.

There are a few counts of this clone. J is TRBJ2-3 and V is TRBV4-1; no clear D gene. The CDR3 sequence is 18 residues long. Germline assignment: CDR1 MGHRA and CDR2 YSYEKL. Trimming cost V 1 base and J 0 bases, with 17 bases left between them. CDR3 bases: TGCGCCAGCAGCCAAGGTCCGACCCGGACGGTAAGCACAGATACGCAGTATTTT. Protein: CASSQGPTRTVSTDTQYF.

Only a few counts were recorded for this clone. The chain joins TRBV28 to TRBJ1-1; D gene ambiguous. The germline V gene has CDR1 MDHEN and CDR2 SYDVKM. Trimming removed 8 bases at V and 4 bases at J, with 14 bases between. The CDR3 totals 13 residues. The CDR3 DNA follows: TGTGCCAGCCTGACTCCACCCGGCACTGAAGCTTTCTTT. Amino acid sequence: CASLTPPGTEAFF.

V usage is TRBV11-2 and J usage is TRBJ1-6; perhaps TRBD1 as D (6 bases). CDR3 length equals 16 residues. The ends were cut back, 2 bases at V and 10 bases at J, with 18 bases in the middle. The germline V gene encodes CDR1 SGHAT and CDR2 FQNNGV. As DNA, the CDR3 is TGTGCCAGCAGCTTATTCATAACAGGGCCGGGGTCACCCCTCCACTTT. As protein: CASSLFITGPGSPLHF.

The rearrangement uses TRBV2 and TRBJ2-5; no firm D call. This CDR3 has 12 amino acids. Germline V lookup: CDR1 SNHLY, CDR2 FYNNEI. V lost 6 bases and J lost 2, with 7 bases in between. The CDR3 loop is CASRAEQETQYF. The CDR3 DNA reads TGTGCCAGCAGGGCGGAACAAGAGACCCAGTACTTC.

The chain employs TRBV18 and TRBJ1-5, with D perhaps TRBD1 (6 bases). With 0 bases removed from V and 0 bases from J, the gap between germline ends came to 12 bases. CDR1 is KGHSH and CDR2 is LQKENI in the germline V gene. The CDR3 consists of 17 residues. The CDR3 DNA follows: TGTGCCAGCTCACCACCGGAAGGGGGAGTTAGCAATCAGCCCCAGCATTTT. Protein sequence: CASSPPEGGVSNQPQHF.

The chain joins TRBV7-8 to TRBJ1-5; D is ambiguous. Trimming took off 1 base at V and 4 bases at J, with 8 bases between the two ends. CDR3 length equals 14 residues. Germline CDR1 is SGHVS and CDR2 is FQNEAQ. DNA of the CDR3: TGTGCCAGCAGCTTAGGATGGGGAAATCAGCCCCAGCATTTT. Translated: CASSLGWGNQPQHF.

This rearrangement joins TRBV5-6 to TRBJ1-5; TRBD1 agrees at 7 bases. The CDR3 extends over 15 amino acids. Germline V CDR1 and CDR2: SGHDT, YYEEEE. The V segment lost 0 bases and the J segment 7 bases; nucleotides outside the gene matches: 7. The CDR3 DNA follows: TGTGCCAGCAGCTTGGCCGACAGGGCTAGACAGCCCCAGCATTTT. Amino acids: CASSLADRARQPQHF.

The chain joins TRBV11-2 to TRBJ1-3; possibly TRBD1 for D (5 bases). V was trimmed by 5 bases and J by 0 bases, leaving 14 bases between them. CDR1 SGHAT and CDR2 FQNNGV come from the germline V gene. This CDR3 has 16 residues. CDR3 in amino acids: CASSRGGPRSGNTIYF. The CDR3 DNA reads TGTGCCAGCAGCCGGGGGGGACCCCGCTCTGGAAACACCATATATTTT.

Here the CDR3 DNA reads TGTGCCAGCAGTAAGGGACAGATTAGCAATCAGCCCCAGCATTTT. The encoded protein is CASSKGQISNQPQHF. The chain uses TRBV2 and TRBJ1-5; TRBD1 agrees at 7 bases. J gave up 0 bases and V 5 bases, and 4 bases lay outside the gene matches. Per the germline V gene, CDR1 is SNHLY and CDR2 is FYNNEI. The CDR3 runs to 15 residues. The entire variable domain, with the rest obtained from reference TRBV2 and TRBJ1-5, is as follows: EPEVTQTPSHQVTQMGQEVILRCVPISNHLYFYWYRQILGQKVEFLVSFYNNEISEKSEIFDDQFSVERPDGSNFTLKIRSTKLEDSAMYFCASSKGQISNQPQHFGDGTRLSIL.

The chain uses TRBV5-1 and TRBJ2-2; possible D gene TRBD1, 6 bases. Germline V CDR1 and CDR2: SGHRS, YFSETQ. CDR3 length equals 15 residues. V was cut by 0 bases and J by 5 bases, with 11 bases left in between. The CDR3 DNA is TGCGCCAGCAGCTTGGCAGCTCAGGGGACCGGGGAGCTGTTTTTT. Protein sequence: CASSLAAQGTGELFF.

The chain is built from TRBV15 and TRBJ2-7; D is unresolved. V was clipped by 0 bases and J by 0 bases, with 18 bases between them. The CDR3 has 18 residues. Germline CDR1 and CDR2: LNHNV and YYDKDF (reference sequence). The CDR3 loop is CATSRDSGKLLRSYEQYF. CDR3 coding DNA: TGTGCCACCAGCAGAGATTCGGGCAAGTTACTCCGCTCCTACGAGCAGTACTTC.

V gene TRBV6-5 combines with J gene TRBJ1-4; 7 bases are a match to TRBD1. Germline V gene lookup returns CDR1 MNHEY and CDR2 SVGAGI. J was trimmed by 4 bases and V by 0 bases; bases with no gene match: 2. The CDR3 has 15 residues. CDR3 in DNA: TGTGCCAGCAGTTACTCGGGACAGCTTAATGAAAAACTGTTTTTT. Translation: CASSYSGQLNEKLFF.

This chain connects TRBV28 to TRBJ1-5; perhaps TRBD1 as D (5 bases). The V and J ends lost 8 bases and 0 bases respectively, with 14 bases between them. The CDR3 spans 15 residues. The V gene's germline CDR1 is MDHEN and CDR2 SYDVKM. CDR3 nucleotides: TGTGCCAGCCGGGGGGAGGGATATAGCAATCAGCCCCAGCATTTT. Its translation is CASRGEGYSNQPQHF.